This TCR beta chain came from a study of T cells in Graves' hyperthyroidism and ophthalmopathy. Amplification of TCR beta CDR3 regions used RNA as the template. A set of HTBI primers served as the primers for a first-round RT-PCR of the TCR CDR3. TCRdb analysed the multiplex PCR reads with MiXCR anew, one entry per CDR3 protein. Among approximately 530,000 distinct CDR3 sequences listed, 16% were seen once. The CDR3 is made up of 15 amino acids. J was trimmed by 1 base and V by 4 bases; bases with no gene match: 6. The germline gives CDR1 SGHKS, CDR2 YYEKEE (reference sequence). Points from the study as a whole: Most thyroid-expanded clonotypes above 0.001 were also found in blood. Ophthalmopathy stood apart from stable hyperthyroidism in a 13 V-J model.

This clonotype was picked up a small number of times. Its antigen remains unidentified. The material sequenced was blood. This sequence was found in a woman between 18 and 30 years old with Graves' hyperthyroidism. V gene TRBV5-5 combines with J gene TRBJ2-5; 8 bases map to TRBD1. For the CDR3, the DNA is TGTGCCAGCAGCGACGGGACAGGACTCCAAGAGACCCAGTACTTC. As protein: CASSDGTGLQETQYF.